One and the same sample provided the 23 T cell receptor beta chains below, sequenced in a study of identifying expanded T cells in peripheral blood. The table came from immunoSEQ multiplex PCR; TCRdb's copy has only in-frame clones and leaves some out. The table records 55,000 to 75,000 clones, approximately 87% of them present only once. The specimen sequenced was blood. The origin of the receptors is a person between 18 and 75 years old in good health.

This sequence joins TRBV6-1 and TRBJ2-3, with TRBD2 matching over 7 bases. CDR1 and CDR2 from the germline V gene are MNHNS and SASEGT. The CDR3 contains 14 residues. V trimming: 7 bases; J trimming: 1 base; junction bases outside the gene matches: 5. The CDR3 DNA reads TGTGCCAGCATGATAACTAGCGGCACAGATACGCAGTATTTT. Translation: CASMITSGTDTQYF.

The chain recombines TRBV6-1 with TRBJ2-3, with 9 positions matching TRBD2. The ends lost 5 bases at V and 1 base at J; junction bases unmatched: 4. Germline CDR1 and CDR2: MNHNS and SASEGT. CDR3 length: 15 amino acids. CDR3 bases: TGTGCCAGCAGTTCCGCTAGCGGGGGCACAGATACGCAGTATTTT. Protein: CASSSASGGTDTQYF.

CDR3 loop: CASSEAEYNEQFF. Written as DNA, the CDR3 is TGTGCCAGCAGTGAAGCGGAGTACAATGAGCAGTTCTTC. The V call is TRBV6-4, the J call TRBJ2-1; tentative D call: TRBD2 (5 bases). The CDR3 sequence is 13 residues long. Germline loops: CDR1 MRHNA, CDR2 SNTAGT. Trimming shortened V by 3 bases and J by 4 bases, and 7 bases separated the two germline ends.

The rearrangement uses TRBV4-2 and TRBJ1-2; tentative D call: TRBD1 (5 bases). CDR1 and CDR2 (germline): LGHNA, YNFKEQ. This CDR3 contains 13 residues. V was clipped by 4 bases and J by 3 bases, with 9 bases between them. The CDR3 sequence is CASSLRVDYGYTF. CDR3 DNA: TGTGCCAGCAGCCTCAGGGTCGACTATGGCTACACCTTC.

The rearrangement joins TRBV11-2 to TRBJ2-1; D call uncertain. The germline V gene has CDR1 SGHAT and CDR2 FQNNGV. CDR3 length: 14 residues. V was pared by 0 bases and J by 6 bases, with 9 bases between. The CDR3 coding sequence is TGTGCCAGCAGCTTAGATTCCGCTGCCAATGAGCAGTTCTTC. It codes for CASSLDSAANEQFF.

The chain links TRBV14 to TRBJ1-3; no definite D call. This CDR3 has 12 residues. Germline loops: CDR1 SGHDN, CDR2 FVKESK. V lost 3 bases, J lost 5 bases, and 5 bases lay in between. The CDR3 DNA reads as TGTGCCAGCAGCCAGCTGAGAAACACCATATATTTT. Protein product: CASSQLRNTIYF. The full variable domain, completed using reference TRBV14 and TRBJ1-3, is EAGVTQFPSHSVIEKGQTVTLRCDPISGHDNLYWYRRVMGKEIKFLLHFVKESKQDESGMPNNRFLAERTGGTYSTLKVQPAELEDSGVYFCASSQLRNTIYFGEGSWLTVV.

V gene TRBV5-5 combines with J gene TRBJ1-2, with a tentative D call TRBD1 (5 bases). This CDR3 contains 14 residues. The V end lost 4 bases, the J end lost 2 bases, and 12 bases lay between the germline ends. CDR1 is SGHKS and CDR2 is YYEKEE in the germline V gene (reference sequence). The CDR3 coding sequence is TGTGCCAGCAGCCTTGACAGTCCCAACTATGGCTACACCTTC. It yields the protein CASSLDSPNYGYTF.

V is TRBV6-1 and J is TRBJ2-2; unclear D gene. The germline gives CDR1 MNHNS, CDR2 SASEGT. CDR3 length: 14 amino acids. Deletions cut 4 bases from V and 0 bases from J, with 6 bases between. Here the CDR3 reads CASSAKTNTGELFF. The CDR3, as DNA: TGTGCCAGCAGTGCTAAGACGAACACCGGGGAGCTGTTTTTT.

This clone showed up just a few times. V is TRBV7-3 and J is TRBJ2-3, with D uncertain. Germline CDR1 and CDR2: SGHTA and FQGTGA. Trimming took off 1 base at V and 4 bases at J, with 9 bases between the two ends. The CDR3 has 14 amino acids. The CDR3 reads CASSLKPLSDTQYF. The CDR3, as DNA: TGTGCCAGCAGCTTAAAGCCCTTATCAGATACGCAGTATTTT. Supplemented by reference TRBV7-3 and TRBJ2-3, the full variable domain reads GAGVSQTPSNKVTEKGKYVELRCDPISGHTALYWYRQSLGQGPEFLIYFQGTGAADDSGLPNDRFFAVRPEGSVSTLKIQRTERGDSAVYLCASSLKPLSDTQYFGPGTRLTVL.

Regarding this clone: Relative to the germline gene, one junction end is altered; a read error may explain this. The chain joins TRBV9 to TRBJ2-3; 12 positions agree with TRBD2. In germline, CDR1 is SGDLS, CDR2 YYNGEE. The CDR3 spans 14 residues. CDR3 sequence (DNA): TGTGCCAGCAGCGTAGACCTAGCGGGGGGGCCCTGGGATTTT. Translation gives CASSVDLAGGPWDF. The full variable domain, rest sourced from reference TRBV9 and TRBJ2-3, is DSGVTQTPKHLITATGQRVTLRCSPRSGDLSVYWYQQSLDQGLQFLIQYYNGEERAKGNILERFSAQQFPDLHSELNLSSLELGDSALYFCASSVDLAGGPWDFGPGTRLTVL.

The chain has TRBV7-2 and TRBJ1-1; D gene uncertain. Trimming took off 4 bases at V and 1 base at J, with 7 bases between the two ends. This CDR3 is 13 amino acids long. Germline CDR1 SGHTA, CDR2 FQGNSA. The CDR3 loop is CASSWVPNTEAFF. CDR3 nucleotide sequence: TGTGCCAGCAGCTGGGTCCCGAACACTGAAGCTTTCTTT.

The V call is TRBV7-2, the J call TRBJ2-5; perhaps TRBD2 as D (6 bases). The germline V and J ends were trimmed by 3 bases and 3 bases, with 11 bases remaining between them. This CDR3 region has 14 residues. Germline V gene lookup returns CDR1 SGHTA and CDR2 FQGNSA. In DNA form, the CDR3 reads TGTGCCAGCAGCTTTGGGAGGCCGGAAGAGACCCAGTACTTC. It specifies CASSFGRPEETQYF.

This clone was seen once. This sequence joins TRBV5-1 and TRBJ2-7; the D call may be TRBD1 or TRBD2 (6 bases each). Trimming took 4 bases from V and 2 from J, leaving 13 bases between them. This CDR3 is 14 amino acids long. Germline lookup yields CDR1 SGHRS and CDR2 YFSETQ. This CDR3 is CASSTQGTPYEQYF. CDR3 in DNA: TGCGCCAGCAGCACCCAGGGGACTCCCTACGAGCAGTACTTC.

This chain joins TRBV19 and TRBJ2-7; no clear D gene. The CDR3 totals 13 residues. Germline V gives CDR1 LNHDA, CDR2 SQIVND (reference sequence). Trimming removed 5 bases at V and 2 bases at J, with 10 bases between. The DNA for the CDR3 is TGTGCCAGTAGTCAGCGCGATACCTACGAGCAGTACTTC. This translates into CASSQRDTYEQYF.

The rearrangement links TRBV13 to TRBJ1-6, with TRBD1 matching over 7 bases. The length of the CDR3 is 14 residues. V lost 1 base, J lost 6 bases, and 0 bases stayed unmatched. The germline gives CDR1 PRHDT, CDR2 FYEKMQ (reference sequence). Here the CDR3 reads CASSLAGGNSPLHF. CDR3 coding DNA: TGTGCCAGCAGCTTAGCAGGGGGTAATTCACCCCTCCACTTT.

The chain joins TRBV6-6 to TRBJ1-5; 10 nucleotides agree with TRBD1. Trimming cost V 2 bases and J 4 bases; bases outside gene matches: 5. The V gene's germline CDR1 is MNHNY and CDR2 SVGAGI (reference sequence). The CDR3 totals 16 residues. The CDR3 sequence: CASSYGQGGSNQPQHF. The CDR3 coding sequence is TGTGCCAGCAGTTACGGACAGGGGGGGTCTAATCAGCCCCAGCATTTT.

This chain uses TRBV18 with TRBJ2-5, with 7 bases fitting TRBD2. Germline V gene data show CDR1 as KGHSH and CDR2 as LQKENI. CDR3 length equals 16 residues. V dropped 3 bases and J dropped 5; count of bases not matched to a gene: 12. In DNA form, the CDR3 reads TGTGCCAGCTCACCCCCAGGGCGGGGGACCTGGGAGACCCAGTACTTC. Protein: CASSPPGRGTWETQYF.

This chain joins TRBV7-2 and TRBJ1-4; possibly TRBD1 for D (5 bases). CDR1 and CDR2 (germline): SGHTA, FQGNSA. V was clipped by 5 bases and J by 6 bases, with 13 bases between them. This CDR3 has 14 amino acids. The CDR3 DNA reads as TGTGCCAGCAGCCCCGACAGAATTCATGAAAAACTGTTTTTT. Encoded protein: CASSPDRIHEKLFF.

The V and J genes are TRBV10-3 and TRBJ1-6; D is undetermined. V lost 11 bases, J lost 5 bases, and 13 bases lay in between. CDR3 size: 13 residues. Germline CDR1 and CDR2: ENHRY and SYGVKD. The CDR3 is CAVQGGNNSPLHF. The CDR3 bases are TGTGCCGTCCAAGGAGGGAATAATTCACCCCTCCACTTT.

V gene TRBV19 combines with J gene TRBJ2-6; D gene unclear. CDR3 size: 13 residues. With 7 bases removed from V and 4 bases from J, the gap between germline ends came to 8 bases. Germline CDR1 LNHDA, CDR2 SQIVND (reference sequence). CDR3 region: CASTVFGANVLTF. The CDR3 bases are TGTGCCAGTACGGTCTTCGGGGCCAACGTCCTGACTTTC.

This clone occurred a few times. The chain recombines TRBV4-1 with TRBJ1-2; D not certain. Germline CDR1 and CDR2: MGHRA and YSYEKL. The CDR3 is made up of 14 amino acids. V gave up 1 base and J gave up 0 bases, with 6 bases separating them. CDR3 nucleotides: TGCGCCAGCAGCCAAGGTCAGGCTAACTATGGCTACACCTTC. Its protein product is CASSQGQANYGYTF.

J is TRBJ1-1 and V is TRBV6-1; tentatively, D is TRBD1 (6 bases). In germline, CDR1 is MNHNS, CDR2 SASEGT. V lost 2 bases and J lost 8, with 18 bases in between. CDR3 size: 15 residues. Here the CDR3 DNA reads TGTGCCAGCAGTGAACCCCCGGACGGGGGCAGGGAAGCTTTCTTT. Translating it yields CASSEPPDGGREAFF.

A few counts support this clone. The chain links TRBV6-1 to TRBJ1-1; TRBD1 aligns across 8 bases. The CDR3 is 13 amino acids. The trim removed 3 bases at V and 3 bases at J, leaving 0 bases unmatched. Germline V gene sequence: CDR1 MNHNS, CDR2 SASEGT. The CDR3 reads CASSDRGHTEAFF. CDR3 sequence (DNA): TGTGCCAGCAGTGACAGGGGGCACACTGAAGCTTTCTTT.